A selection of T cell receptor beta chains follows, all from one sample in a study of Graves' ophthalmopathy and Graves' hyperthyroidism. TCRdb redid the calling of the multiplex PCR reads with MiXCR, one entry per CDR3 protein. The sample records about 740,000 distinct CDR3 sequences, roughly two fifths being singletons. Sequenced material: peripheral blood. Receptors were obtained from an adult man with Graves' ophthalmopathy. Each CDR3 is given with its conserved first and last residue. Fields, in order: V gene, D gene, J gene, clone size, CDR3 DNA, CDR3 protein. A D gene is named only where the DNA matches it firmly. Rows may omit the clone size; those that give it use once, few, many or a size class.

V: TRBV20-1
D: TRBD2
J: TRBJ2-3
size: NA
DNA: TGCAGTGCTAGAGACCGCCCTAGCGGGGCTAGCACAGATACGCAGTATTTT
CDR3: CSARDRPSGASTDTQYF

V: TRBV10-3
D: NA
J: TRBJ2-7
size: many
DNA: TGTGCCAGCAGTGAAACGAGTTCCTACGAGCAGTACTTC
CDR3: CASSETSSYEQYF

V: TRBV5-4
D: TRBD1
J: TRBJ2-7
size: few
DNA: TGTGCCAGCAGCGGGTCCGGGACAGTCTACCACGAGCAGTACTTC
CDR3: CASSGSGTVYHEQYF

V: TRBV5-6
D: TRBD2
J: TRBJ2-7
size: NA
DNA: TGTGCCAGCAGCCGCACTAGCGGGAGTATCAGCGAGCAGTACTTC
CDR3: CASSRTSGSISEQYF

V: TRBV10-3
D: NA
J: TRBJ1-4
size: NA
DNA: TGTGCCAGCAGTTACCCCTCGGGACTGACTAATGAAAAACTGTTTTTT
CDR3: CASSYPSGLTNEKLFF

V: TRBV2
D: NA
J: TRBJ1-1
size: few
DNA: TGTGCCAGCAGTGAAAACCTAAGAATGAACACTGAAGCTTTCTTT
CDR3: CASSENLRMNTEAFF

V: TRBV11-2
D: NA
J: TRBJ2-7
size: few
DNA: TGTGCCAGCAGCCAAGACAGCCTACCGAGCTCCTACGAGCAGTACTTC
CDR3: CASSQDSLPSSYEQYF

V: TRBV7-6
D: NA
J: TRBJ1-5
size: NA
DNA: TGTGCCAGCAGCTTAGGGGCTAGTAGCAATCAGCCCCAGCATTTT
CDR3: CASSLGASSNQPQHF

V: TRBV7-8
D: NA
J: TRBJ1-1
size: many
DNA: TGTGCCAGCGCCATAGAGGCGGGTAGTGGCACTGAAGCTTTCTTT
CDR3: CASAIEAGSGTEAFF

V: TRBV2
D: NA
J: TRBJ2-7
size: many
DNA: TGTGCCAGCATAAAGACAGGGAGGAACGAGCAGTACTTC
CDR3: CASIKTGRNEQYF

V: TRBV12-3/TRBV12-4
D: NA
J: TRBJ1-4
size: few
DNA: TGTGCCAGCAGTTTTCTGGCTCGGGCAGGGAGGGATGAAAAACTGTTTTTT
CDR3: CASSFLARAGRDEKLFF

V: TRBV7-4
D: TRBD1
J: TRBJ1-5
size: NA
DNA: TGTGCCAGCAGCCGGGGGACAGGGGGCGCTGGATATAGCAATCAGCCCCAGCATTTT
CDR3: CASSRGTGGAGYSNQPQHF

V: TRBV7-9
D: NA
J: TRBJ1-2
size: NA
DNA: TGTGCCAGCAAAGGGGGATCTGAGACCTATGGCTACACCTTC
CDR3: CASKGGSETYGYTF

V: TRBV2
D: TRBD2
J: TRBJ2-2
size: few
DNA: TGTGCCAGCAGTGAACTGGCTAGCGGGGCGACCGGGGAGCTGTTTTTT
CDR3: CASSELASGATGELFF

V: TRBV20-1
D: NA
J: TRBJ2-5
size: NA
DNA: TGCAGTGCTAGAGAGTTACAACCTAGAGCACCCAAAGAGACCCAGTACTTC
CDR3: CSARELQPRAPKETQYF

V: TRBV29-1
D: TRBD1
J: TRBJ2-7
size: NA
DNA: TGCAGCTTGGAGACAGGGTTCGCCTACGAGCAGTACTTC
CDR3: CSLETGFAYEQYF

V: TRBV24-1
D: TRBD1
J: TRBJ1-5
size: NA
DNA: TGTGCCACCAGTGACCCCGGACAGGCAGAAGAGACCCAGCATTTT
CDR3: CATSDPGQAEETQHF

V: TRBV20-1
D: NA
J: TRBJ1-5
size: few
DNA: TGCAGTGCTAGAGAGGTTGGGGTCGGCAATCAGCCCCAGCATTTT
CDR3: CSAREVGVGNQPQHF

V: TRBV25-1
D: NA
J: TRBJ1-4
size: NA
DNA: NA
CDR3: CASSTSVGGEKLFF

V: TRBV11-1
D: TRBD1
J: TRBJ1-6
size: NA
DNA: TGTGCCAGCAGCTCGACACCGGGACAGAATTCACCCCTCCACTTT
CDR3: CASSSTPGQNSPLHF

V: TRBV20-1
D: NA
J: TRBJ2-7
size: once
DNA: TGCAGTGCTAGAGATTTTACGGGGAATTCCTACGAGCAGTACTTC
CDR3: CSARDFTGNSYEQYF

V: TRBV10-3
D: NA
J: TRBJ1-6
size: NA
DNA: TGTACCATCAGTGATGGACTGGGCCCTTCGAGAACCCTCCACTTT
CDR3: CTISDGLGPSRTLHF

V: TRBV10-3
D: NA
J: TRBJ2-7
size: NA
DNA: TGTGCCATCAGTGAGTCTGGCCCTTTGCCCGGCGAGCAGTACTTC
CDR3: CAISESGPLPGEQYF

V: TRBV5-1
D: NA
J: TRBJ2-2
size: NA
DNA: TGTGCCAGCAGCGTGACGGTATCGAACACCGGGGAGCTGTTTTTT
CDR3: CASSVTVSNTGELFF

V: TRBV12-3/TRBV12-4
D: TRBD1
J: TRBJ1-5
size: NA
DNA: TGTGCCAGCAGCGACAGGGCCGAGCATTTT
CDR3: CASSDRAEHF

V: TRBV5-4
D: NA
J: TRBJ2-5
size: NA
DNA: TGTGCCAGCAGCTTGACGGGACCAGGAACCCAGTACTTC
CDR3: CASSLTGPGTQYF